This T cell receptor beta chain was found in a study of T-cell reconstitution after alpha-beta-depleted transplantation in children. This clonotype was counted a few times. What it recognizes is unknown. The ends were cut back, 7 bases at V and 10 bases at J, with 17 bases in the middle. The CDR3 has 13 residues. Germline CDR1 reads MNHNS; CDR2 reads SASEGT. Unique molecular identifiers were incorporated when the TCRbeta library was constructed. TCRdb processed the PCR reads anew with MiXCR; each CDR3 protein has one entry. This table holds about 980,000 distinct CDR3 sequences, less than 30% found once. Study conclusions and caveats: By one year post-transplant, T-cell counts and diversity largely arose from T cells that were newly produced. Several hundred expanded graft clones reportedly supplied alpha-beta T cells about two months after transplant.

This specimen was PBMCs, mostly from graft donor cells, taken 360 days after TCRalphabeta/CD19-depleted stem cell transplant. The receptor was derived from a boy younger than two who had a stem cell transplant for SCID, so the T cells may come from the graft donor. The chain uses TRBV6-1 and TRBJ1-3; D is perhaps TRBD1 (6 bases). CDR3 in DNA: TGTGCCAGCACCCTTGGTCAGGGGAGGACCATATATTTT. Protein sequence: CASTLGQGRTIYF.